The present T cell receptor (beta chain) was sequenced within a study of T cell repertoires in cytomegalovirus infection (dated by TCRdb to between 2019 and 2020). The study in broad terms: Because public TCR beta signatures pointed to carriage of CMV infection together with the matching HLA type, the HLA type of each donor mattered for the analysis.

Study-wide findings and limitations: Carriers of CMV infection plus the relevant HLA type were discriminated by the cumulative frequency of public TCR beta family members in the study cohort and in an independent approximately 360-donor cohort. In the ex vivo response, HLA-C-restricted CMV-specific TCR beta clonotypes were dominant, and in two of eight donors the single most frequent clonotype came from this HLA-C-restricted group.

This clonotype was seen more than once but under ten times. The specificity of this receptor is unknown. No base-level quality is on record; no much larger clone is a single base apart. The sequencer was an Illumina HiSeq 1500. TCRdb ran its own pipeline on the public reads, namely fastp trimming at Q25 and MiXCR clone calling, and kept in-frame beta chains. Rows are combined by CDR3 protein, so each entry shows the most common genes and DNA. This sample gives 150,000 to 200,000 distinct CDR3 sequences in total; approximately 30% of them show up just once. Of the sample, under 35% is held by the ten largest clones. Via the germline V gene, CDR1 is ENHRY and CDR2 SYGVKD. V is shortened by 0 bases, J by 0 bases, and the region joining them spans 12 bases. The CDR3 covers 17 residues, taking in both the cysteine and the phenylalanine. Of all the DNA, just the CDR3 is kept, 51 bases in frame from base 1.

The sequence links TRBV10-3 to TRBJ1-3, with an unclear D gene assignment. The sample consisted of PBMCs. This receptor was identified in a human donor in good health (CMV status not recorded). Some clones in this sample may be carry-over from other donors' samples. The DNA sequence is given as TGTGCCATCAGTGAGTCTAGGTCTCGAACCTCTGGAAACACCATATATTTT. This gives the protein CAISESRSRTSGNTIYF.